The TCR beta chain described here comes from a study of T-cell reconstitution after alpha-beta-depleted transplantation in children. V lost 6 bases to trimming and J lost 5 bases, with 14 bases between them. The CDR3 runs 13 residues. Per germline, CDR1 SQVTM and CDR2 ANQGSEA. This clonotype was detected many times. Unique molecular identifiers were used in preparing the TCRbeta library. Using its own MiXCR run on the PCR reads, TCRdb lists one record per CDR3 protein. The sample includes around 92,000 distinct CDR3 sequences, about 12% of them seen just once. The source is a human donor who donated a stem cell graft to a child with inherited bone marrow failure. The sequenced sample was PBMCs from the stem cell graft donor, obtained from the stem cell graft. V usage is TRBV29-1 and J usage is TRBJ1-5; perhaps TRBD1 as D (6 bases). CDR3: CSVSSRGDQPQHF. The CDR3 DNA follows: TGCAGCGTGTCTAGCAGGGGCGATCAGCCCCAGCATTTT.